This TCR beta chain was identified in a study of blood T cell repertoires in COVID-19. In the study overall: Samples came from the United States, Italy and Spain, spanning acute and convalescent COVID-19. Sources were T cells, B-cell-depleted T cells, or PBMCs; the material itself was cDNA or gDNA.

TCRdb keeps only in-frame clones here, not all; method: immunoSEQ multiplex PCR. The table records about 220,000 clones, 80% to 85% of them present only once. V shed 5 bases and J shed 4 bases, with 8 bases lying between them. The CDR3 extends over 13 amino acids. CDR1 is SNHLY and CDR2 is FYNNEI in the germline V gene. The J gene is TRBJ2-2, the V gene TRBV2, with D unclear. The sequence was obtained from a woman aged 30 to 39 who had recovered from COVID-19. The sequencing input was peripheral blood. This CDR3 is CASSPTGTGELFF. The DNA of the CDR3 is TGTGCCAGCAGTCCGACTGGCACCGGGGAGCTGTTTTTT.